This TCR beta chain was identified in a study of T cell responses to AZD1222 COVID-19 vaccine. Germline V gives CDR1 MRHNA, CDR2 SNTAGT. Trimming at V came to 6 bases and at J to 1 base, leaving 2 bases not matched to a gene. This CDR3 comprises 14 residues. Only in-frame clones appear in the TCRdb table, and some are missing; sequencing was by immunoSEQ multiplex PCR. Seen here are under 150,000 clones, more than 85% observed once, and the top ten hold about 2.7%. The J gene is TRBJ2-2, the V gene TRBV6-4, with 7 bases that match TRBD2. The starting material was peripheral blood, obtained on day 0 of AZD1222 vaccination. This sequence was found in an adult in good health. This CDR3 reads CASRGGWNTGELFF. Written as DNA, the CDR3 is TGTGCCAGCAGGGGAGGGTGGAACACCGGGGAGCTGTTTTTT.